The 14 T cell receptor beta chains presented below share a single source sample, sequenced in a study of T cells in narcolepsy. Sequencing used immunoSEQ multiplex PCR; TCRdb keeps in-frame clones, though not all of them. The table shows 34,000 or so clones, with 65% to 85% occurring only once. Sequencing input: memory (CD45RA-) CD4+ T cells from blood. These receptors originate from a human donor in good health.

The CDR3 nucleotides read TGTGCCAGCAGCCCCAGCCTCTCATTTGGGGGAAGGACTGAAGCTTTCTTT. This translates into CASSPSLSFGGRTEAFF. The genes are TRBV7-2 and TRBJ1-1; tentative D call: TRBD1 (5 bases). The CDR3 totals 17 residues. Trimming stripped 5 bases from V and 5 bases from J, with 24 bases between. Germline V lookup: CDR1 SGHTA, CDR2 FQGNSA. The variable domain in full, completed from reference TRBV7-2 and TRBJ1-1, reads GAGVSQSPSNKVTEKGKDVELRCDPISGHTALYWYRQSLGQGLEFLIYFQGNSAPDKSGLPSDRFSAERTGGSVSTLTIQRTQQEDSAVYLCASSPSLSFGGRTEAFFGQGTRLTVV.

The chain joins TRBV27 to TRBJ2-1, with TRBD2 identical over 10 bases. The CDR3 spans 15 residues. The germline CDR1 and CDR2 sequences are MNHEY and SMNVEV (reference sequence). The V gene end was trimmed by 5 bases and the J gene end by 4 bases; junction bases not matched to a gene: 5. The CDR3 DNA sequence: TGTGCCAGCAGTAGTAGGACTAGCGGTTACAATGAGCAGTTCTTC. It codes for CASSSRTSGYNEQFF.

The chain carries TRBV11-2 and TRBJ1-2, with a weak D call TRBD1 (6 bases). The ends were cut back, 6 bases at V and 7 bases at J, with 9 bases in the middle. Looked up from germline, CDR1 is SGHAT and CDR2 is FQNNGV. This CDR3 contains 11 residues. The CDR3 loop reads CASSSRGGYTF. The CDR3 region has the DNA TGTGCCAGCAGTTCCAGGGGTGGCTACACCTTC.

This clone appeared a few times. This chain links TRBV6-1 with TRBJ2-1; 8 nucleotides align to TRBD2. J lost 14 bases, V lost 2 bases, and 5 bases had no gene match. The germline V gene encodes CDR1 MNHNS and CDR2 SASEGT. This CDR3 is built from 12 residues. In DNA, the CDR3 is TGTGCCAGCAGTGAAACACTAGCGGTTGAGTTCTTC. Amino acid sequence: CASSETLAVEFF.

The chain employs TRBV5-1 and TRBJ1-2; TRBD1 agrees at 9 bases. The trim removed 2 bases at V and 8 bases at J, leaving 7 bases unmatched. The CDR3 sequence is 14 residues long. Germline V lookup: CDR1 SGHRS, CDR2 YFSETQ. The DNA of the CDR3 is TGCGCCAGCAGCTTTCGGGACAGGGACACGGGCTACACCTTC. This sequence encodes CASSFRDRDTGYTF.

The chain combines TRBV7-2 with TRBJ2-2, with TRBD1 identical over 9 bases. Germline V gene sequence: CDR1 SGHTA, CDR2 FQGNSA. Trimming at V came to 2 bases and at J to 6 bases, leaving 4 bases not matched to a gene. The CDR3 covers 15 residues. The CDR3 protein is CASSLMTGGAGELFF. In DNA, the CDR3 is TGTGCCAGCAGCTTAATGACAGGGGGGGCCGGGGAGCTGTTTTTT.

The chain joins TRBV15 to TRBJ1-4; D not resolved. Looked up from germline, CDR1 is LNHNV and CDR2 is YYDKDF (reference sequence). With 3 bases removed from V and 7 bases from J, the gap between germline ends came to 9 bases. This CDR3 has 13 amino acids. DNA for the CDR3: TGTGCCACCAGCAGGCTGACGGTTGAAAAACTGTTTTTT. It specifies CATSRLTVEKLFF.

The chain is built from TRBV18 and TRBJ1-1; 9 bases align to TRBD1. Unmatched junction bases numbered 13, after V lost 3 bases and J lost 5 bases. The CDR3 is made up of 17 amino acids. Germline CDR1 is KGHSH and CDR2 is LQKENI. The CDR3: CASSPLTGGDSRTEAFF. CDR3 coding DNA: TGTGCCAGCTCACCCTTAACAGGGGGCGATTCTCGTACTGAAGCTTTCTTT.

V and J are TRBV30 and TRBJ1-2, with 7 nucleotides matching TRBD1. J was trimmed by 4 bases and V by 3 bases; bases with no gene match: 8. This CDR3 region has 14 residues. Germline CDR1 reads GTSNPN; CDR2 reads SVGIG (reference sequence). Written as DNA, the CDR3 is TGTGCCTGGAGGCAGGGGGAATTAAGCTATGGCTACACCTTC. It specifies CAWRQGELSYGYTF.

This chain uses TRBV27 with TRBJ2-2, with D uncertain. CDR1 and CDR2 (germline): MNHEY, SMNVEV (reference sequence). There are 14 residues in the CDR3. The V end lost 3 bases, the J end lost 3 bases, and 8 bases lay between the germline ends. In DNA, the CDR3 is TGTGCCAGCAGTTTGAAAGGAGACACCGGGGAGCTGTTTTTT. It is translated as CASSLKGDTGELFF.

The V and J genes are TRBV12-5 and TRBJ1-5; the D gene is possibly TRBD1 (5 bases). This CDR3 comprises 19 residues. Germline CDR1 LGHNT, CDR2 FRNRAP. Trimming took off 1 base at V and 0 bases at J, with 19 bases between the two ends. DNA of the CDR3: TGTGCTAGTGGTTTGGCTCGGGACGGAATAATTCTTAGCAATCAGCCCCAGCATTTT. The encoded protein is CASGLARDGIILSNQPQHF.

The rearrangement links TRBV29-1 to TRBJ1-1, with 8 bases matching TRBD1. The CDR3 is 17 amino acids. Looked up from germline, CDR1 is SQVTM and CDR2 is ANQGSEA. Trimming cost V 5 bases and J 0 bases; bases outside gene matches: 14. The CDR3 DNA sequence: TGCAGCGTTTTATACTCAGACAGGGGCACTTTGAACACTGAAGCTTTCTTT. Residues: CSVLYSDRGTLNTEAFF.

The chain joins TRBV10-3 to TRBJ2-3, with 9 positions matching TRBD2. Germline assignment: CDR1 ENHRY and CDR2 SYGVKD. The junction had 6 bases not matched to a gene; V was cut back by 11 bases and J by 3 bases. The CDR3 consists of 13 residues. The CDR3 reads CAVLAGETDTQYF. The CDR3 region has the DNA TGTGCCGTATTAGCGGGAGAGACAGATACGCAGTATTTT.

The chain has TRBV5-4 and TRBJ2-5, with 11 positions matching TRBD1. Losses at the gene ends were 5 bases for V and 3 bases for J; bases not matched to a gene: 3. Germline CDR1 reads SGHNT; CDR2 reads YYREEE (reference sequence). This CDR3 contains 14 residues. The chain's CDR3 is CASRGTGGKETQYF. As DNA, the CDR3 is TGTGCCAGCAGGGGGACAGGGGGGAAAGAGACCCAGTACTTC.